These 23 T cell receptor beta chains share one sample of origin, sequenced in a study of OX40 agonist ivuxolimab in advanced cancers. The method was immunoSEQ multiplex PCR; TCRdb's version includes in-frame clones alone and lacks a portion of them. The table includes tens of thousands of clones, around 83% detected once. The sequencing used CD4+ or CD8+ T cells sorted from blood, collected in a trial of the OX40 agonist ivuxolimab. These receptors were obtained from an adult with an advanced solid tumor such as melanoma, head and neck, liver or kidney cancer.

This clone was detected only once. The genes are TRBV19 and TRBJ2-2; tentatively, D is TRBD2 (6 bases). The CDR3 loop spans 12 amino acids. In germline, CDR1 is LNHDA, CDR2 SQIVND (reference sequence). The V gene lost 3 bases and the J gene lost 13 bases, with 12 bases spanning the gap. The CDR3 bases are TGTGCCAGTAGTATTGCCCAGGGAGGGCTGTTTTTT. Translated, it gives CASSIAQGGLFF.

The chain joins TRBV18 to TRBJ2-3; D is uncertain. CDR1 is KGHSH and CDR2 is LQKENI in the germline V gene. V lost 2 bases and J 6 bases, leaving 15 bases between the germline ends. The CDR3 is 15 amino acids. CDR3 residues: CASSPTPPPVDTQYF. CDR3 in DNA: TGTGCCAGCTCACCAACGCCTCCCCCGGTGGATACGCAGTATTTT.

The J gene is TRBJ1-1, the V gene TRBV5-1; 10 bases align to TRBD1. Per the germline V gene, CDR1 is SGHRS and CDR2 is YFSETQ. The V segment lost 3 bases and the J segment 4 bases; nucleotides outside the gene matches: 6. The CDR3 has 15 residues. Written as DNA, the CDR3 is TGCGCCAGCAGCTGGGGGGACAGGGGAGGCACTGAAGCTTTCTTT. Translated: CASSWGDRGGTEAFF.

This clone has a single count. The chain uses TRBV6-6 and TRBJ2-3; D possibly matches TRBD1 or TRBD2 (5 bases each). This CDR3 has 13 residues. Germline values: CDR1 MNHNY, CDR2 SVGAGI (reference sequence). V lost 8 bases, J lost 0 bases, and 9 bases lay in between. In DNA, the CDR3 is TGTGCCAGCGGTGGGGGTAGCACAGATACGCAGTATTTT. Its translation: CASGGGSTDTQYF.

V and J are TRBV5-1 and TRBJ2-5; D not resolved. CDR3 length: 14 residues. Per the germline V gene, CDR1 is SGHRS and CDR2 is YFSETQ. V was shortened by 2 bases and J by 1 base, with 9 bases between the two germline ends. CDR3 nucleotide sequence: TGCGCCAGCAGCTTAGGAAGGCCCCAAGAGACCCAGTACTTC. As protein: CASSLGRPQETQYF.

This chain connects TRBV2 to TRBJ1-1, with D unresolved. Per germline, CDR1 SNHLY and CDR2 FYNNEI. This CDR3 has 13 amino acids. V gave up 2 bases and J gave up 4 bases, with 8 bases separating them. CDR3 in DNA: TGTGCCAGCAGTGAATCTGGTCCCACTGAAGCTTTCTTT. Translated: CASSESGPTEAFF.

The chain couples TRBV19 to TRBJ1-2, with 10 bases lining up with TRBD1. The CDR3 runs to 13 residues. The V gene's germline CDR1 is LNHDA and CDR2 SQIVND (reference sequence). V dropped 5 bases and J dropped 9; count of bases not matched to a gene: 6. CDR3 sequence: CASSVDRGKSYTF. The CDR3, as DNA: TGTGCCAGTAGTGTGGACAGGGGGAAGAGCTACACCTTC.

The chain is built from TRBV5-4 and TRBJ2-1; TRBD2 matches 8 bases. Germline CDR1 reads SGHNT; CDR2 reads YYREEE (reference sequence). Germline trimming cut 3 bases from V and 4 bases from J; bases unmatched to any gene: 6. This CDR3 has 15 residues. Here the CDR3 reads CASSSGGAMYNEQFF. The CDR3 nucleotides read TGTGCCAGCAGCTCCGGGGGGGCCATGTACAATGAGCAGTTCTTC.

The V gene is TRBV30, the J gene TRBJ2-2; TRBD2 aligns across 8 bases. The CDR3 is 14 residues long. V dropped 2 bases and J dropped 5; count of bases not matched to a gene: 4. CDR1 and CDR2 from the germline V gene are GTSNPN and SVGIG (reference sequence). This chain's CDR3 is CAWSRGGLTGELFF. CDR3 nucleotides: TGTGCCTGGAGTCGGGGGGGCTTAACCGGGGAGCTGTTTTTT.

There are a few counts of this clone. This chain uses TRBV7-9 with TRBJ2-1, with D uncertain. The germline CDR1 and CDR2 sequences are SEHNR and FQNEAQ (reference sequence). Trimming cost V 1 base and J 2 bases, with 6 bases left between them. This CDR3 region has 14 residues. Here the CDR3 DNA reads TGTGCCAGCAGCTTAGGGGCCGCCTACAATGAGCAGTTCTTC. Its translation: CASSLGAAYNEQFF.

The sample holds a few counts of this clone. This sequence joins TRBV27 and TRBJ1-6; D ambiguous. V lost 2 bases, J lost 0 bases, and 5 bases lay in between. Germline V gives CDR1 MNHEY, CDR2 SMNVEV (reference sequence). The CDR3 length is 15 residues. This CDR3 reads CASSLSRSYNSPLHF. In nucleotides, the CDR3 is TGTGCCAGCAGTTTAAGCCGCTCCTATAATTCACCCCTCCACTTT.

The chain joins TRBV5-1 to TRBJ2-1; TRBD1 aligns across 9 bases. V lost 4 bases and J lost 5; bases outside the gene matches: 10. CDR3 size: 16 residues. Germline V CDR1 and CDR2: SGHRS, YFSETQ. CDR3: CASSILTGQGNNEQFF. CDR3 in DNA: TGCGCCAGCAGCATACTAACGGGACAGGGAAACAATGAGCAGTTCTTC.

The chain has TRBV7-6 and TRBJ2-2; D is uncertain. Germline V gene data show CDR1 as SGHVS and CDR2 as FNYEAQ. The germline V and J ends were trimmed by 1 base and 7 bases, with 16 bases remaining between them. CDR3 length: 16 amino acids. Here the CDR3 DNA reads TGTGCCAGCAGCTTAGTCTCCGGCTTTCAAGGCGGGGAGCTGTTTTTT. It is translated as CASSLVSGFQGGELFF.

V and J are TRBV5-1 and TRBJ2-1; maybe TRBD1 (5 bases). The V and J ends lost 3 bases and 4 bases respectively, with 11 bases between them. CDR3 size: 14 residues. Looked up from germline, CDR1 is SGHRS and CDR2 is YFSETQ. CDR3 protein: CASSSAQGYNEQFF. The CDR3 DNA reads TGCGCCAGCAGCTCCGCCCAGGGTTACAATGAGCAGTTCTTC.

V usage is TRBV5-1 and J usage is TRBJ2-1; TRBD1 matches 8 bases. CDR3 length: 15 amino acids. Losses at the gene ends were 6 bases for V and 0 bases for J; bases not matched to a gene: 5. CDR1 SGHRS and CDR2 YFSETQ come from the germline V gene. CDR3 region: CASNTGQGSYNEQFF. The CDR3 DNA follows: TGCGCCAGCAACACCGGACAGGGCTCCTACAATGAGCAGTTCTTC.

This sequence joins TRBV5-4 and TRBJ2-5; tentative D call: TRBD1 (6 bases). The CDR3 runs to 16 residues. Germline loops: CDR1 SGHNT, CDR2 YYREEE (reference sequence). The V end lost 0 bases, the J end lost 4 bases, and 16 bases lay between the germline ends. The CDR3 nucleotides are TGTGCCAGCAGCTTGGGTGAAGGAACAGGGTCAGAGACCCAGTACTTC. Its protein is CASSLGEGTGSETQYF.

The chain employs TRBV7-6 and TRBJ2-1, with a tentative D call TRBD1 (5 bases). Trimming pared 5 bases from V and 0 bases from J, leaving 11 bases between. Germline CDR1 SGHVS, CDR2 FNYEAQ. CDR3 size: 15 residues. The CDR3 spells CASSLGLSSYNEQFF. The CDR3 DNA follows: TGTGCCAGCAGCCTGGGGCTCAGCTCCTACAATGAGCAGTTCTTC.

The CDR3: CASSQQDLPTYEQYF. In DNA, the CDR3 is TGCGCCAGCAGCCAACAGGACTTACCCACCTACGAGCAGTACTTC. The V gene is TRBV4-3, the J gene TRBJ2-7, with D perhaps TRBD2 (5 bases). V was trimmed by 2 bases and J by 2 bases, leaving 13 bases between them. Germline assignment: CDR1 LGHNA and CDR2 YSLEER. The CDR3 is 15 amino acids.

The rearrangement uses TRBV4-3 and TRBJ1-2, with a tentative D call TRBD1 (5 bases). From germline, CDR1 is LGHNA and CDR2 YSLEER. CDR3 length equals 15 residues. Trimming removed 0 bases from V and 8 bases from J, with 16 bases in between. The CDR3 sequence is CASSQDIRGTLGYTF. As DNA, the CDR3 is TGCGCCAGCAGCCAAGATATAAGAGGGACGCTGGGCTACACCTTC.

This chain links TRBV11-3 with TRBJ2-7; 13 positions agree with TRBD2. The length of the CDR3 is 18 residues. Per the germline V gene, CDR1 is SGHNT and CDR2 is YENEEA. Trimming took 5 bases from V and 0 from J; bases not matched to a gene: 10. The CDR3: CASSPWEGLAGSSYEQYF. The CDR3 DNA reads TGTGCCAGCAGCCCGTGGGAGGGACTAGCGGGAAGCTCCTACGAGCAGTACTTC.

The CDR3 DNA reads as TGTGCCAGCAGCCAAGTGGGAGCGGGAGCAATAACCGGGGAGCTGTTTTTT. Amino acid sequence: CASSQVGAGAITGELFF. This chain connects TRBV4-2 to TRBJ2-2; 8 nucleotides match TRBD2. After removal of 1 base from V and 5 bases from J, the junction contained 9 bases not matched to a gene. Germline V CDR1 and CDR2: LGHNA, YNFKEQ. This CDR3 has 17 residues.

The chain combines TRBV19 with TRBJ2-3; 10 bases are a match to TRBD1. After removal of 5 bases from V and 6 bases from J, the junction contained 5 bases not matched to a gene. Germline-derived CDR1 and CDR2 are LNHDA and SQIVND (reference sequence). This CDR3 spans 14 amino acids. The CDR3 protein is CASSLRTGGDTQYF. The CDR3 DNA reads TGTGCCAGTAGTCTCCGGACAGGGGGGGATACGCAGTATTTT. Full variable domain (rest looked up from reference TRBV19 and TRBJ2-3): DGGITQSPKYLFRKEGQNVTLSCEQNLNHDAMYWYRQDPGQGLRLIYYSQIVNDFQKGDIAEGYSVSREKKESFPLTVTSAQKNPTAFYLCASSLRTGGDTQYFGPGTRLTVL.

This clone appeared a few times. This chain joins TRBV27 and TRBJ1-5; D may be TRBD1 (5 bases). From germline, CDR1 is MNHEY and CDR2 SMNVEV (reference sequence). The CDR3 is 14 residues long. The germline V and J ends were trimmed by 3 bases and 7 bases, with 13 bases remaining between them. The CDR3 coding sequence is TGTGCCAGCAGTTTGTGGGGGGAAGGGCAGCCCCAGCATTTT. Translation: CASSLWGEGQPQHF.